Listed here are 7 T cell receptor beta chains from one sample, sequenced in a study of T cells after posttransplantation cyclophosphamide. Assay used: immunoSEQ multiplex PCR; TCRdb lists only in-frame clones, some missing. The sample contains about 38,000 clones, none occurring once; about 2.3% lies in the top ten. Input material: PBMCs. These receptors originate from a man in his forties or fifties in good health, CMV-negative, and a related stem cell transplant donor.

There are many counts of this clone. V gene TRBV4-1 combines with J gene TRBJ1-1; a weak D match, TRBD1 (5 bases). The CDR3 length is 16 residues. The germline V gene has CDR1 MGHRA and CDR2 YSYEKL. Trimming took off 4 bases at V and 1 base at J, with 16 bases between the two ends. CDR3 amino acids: CASSLFLGVANTEAFF. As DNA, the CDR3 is TGCGCCAGCAGCCTATTCCTAGGGGTGGCGAACACTGAAGCTTTCTTT.

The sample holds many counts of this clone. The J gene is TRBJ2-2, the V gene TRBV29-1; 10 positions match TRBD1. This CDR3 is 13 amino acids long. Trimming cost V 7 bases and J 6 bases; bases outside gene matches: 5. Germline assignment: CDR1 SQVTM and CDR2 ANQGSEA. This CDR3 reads CSGLGTGAGELFF. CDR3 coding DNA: TGCAGCGGACTCGGGACAGGGGCCGGGGAGCTGTTTTTT.

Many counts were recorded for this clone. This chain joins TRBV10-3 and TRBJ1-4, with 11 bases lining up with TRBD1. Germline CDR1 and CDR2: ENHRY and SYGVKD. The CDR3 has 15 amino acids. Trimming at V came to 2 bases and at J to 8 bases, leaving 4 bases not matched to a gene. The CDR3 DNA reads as TGTGCCATCAGTGAGGGCGGGACAGGGGGAGAAAAACTGTTTTTT. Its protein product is CAISEGGTGGEKLFF.

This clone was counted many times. CDR3 in amino acids: CASSRGQVESDTQYF. CDR3 nucleotide sequence: TGTGCCAGCAGCCGAGGACAGGTTGAGTCAGATACGCAGTATTTT. The chain carries TRBV5-4 and TRBJ2-3; 7 nucleotides line up with TRBD1. This CDR3 has 15 amino acids. J gave up 4 bases and V 4 bases, and 9 bases lay outside the gene matches. Germline CDR1 is SGHNT and CDR2 is YYREEE (reference sequence).

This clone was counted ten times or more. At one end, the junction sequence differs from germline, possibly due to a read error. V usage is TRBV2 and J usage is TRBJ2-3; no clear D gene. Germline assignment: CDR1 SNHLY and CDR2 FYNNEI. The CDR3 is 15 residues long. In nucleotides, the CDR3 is TGTGCCAGCAGCGAAGATCCTTCTAGCACAGATACGCAGTATTTT. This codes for CASSEDPSSTDTQYF.

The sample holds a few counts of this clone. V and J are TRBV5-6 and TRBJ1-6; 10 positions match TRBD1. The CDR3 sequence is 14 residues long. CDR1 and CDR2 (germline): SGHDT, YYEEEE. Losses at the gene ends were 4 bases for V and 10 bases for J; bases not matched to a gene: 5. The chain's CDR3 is CASSLDRGRSPLHF. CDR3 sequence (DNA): TGTGCCAGCAGCCTCGACAGGGGGCGATCACCCCTCCACTTT.

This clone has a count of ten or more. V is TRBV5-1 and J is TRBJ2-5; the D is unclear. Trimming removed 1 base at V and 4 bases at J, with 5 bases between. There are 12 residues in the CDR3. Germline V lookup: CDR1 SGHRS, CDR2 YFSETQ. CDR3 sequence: CASSLPLETQYF. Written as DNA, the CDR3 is TGCGCCAGCAGCTTGCCACTAGAGACCCAGTACTTC.